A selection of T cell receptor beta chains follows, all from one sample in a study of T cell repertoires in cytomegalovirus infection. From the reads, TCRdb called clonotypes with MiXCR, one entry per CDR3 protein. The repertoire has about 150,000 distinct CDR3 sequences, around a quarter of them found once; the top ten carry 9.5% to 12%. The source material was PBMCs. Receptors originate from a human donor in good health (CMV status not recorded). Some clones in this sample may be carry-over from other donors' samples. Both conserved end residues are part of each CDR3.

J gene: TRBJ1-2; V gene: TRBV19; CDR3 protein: CASTKGSGYTF
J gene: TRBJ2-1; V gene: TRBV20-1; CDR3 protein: CSARLGNEQFF
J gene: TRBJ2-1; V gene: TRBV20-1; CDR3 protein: CSARMGVDGPQFF
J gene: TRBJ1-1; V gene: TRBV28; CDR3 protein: CASSPGQKVEAFF
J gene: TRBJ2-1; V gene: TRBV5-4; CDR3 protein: CASSLVSSGSEQFF
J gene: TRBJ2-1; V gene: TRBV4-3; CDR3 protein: CASSQRASGRGGEQFF
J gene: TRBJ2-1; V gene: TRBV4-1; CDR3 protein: CASREVVLYNEQFF
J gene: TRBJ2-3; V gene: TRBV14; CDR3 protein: CASSQETDPFALGPITDTQYF
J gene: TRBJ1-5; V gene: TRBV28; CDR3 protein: CASGSQIGGLNWQPQHF
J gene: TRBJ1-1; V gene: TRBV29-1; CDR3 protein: CSVGGRNTEAFF
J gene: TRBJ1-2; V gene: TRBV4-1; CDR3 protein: CASSSMTGSYGYTF
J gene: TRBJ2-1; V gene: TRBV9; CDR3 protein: CASSITGTVFSYNEQFF
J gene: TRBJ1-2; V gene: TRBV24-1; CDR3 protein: CATSDFGNYGYTF
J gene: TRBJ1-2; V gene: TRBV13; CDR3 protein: CASSSTGTGVSGYTF
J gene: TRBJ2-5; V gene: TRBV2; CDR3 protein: CASSDGTREETQYF
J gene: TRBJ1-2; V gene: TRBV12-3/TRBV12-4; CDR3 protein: CASTLTPQGPYGYTF
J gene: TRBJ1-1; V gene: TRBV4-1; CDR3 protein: CASEKVRGSTEAFF
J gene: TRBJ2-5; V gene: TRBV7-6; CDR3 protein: CASSLASAGTSNYF
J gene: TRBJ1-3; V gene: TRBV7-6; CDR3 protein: CASSQGAGTSGNTIYF
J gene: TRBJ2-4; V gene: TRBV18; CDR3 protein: CASSPDTLAKNIQYF
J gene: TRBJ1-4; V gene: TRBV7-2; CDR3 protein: CASSLSTAGDFNKKLFF
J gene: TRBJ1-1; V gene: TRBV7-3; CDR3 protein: CASSAADRAAEAFF
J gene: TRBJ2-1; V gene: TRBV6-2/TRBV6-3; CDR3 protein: CASRAGGSYNEQFF
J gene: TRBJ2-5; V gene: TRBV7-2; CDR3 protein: CASSLALTGGETQYF
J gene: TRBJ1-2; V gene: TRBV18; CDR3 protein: CASSAEGAYGYTF
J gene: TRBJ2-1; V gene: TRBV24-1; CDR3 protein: CATSGGLAGHNEQFF
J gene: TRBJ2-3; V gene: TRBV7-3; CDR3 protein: CASSQGIADTQYF
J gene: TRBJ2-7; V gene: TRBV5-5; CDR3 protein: CATSSQSRYEQYF
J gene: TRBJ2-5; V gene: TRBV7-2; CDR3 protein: CASSLVQGPQETQYF
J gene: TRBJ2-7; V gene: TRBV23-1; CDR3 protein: CASSQKGTAYEQYF
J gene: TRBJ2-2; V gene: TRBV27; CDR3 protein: CASMLSNTGELFF
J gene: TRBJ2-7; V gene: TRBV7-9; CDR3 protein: CASSLATGDEQYF
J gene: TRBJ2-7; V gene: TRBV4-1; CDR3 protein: CASSHTSGGGSYEQYF
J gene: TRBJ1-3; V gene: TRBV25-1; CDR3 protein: CASSDGSGGRNTIYF
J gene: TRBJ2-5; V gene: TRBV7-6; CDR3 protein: CASSLVPGAGETQYF
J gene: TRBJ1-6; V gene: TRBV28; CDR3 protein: CASSLSPRTGGSSPLHF
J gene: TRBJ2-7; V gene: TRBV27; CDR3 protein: CASSSLTGRYEQYF
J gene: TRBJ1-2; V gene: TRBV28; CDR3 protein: CASSRAQGGGYGYTF
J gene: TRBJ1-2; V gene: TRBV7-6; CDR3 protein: CASSSGQSVFGYTF
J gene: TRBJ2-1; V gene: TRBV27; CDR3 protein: CASTDMGRRNEQFF
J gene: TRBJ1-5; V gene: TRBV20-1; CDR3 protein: CSADRGYSNQPQHF
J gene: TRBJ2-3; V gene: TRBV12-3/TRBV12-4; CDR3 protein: CASSRGTSGTGNTQYF
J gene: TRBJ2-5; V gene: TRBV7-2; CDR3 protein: CASSPGDSLETQYF
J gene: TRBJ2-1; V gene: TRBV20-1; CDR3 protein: CSASRWDRVNEQFF
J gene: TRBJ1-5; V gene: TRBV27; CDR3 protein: CASSHGPDSNQPQHF
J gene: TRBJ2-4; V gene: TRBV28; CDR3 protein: CASGPWGPKNIQYF
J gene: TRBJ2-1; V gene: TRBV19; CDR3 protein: CASSRASGISSYNEQFF